This TCR beta chain stems from a study of graft-versus-host responses after intestinal transplantation. Study-wide findings and caveats: Detected in recipient marrow were GvH clones, some of which were first observed in ileum or blood. GvH clone levels peaked in circulation, and this peak was associated with early post-transplant HvG declines.

V lost 6 bases to trimming and J lost 0 bases; unmatched junction nucleotides: 9. Looked up from germline, CDR1 is SNHLY and CDR2 is FYNNEI. This CDR3 spans 16 amino acids. For this clone: Its specificity is not known.

Libraries were prepared by immunoSEQ multiplex PCR; TCRdb keeps only in-frame clonotypes and omits some of them. The sample includes about 78,000 clones, around 90% of them seen just once. The J gene is TRBJ1-1, the V gene TRBV2, with TRBD1 matching over 8 bases. The sample in question was unstimulated CD8+ T cells sorted from spleen or lymph node cells, obtained before transplant. The TCR comes from a human donor who was the organ donor for an intestinal transplant. In DNA, the CDR3 is TGTGCCAGCAGAGACCATTGGGACAGGTTGAACACTGAAGCTTTCTTT. Translating it yields CASRDHWDRLNTEAFF.